These 3 T cell receptor beta chains were sequenced from one sample in a study of cytomegalovirus exposure and HLA in healthy donors. The PCR used 60 Vbeta and 13 Jbeta primers. The protocol was immunoSEQ multiplex PCR, while the TCRdb copy is restricted to in-frame clones and leaves out a portion. The data contain 150,000 to 200,000 clones, roughly 73% of them seen just once; the ten biggest clones take up 1.5% to 2%. The source material was PBMCs. These receptors were obtained from a woman aged 25 to 39 in good health and CMV-seronegative.

Written as DNA, the CDR3 is TGTGCCAGCAGCTTAGCCCCCCGGACAGGGGACCACCCGAGACGGACAGATACGCAGTATTTT. Its protein is CASSLAPRTGDHPRRTDTQYF. The chain joins TRBV7-6 to TRBJ2-3; 9 positions match TRBD1. CDR3 length: 21 residues. CDR1 is SGHVS, CDR2 FNYEAQ, per germline. J was trimmed by 3 bases and V by 0 bases; bases with no gene match: 19.

This clone has a single count. The chain carries TRBV11-1 and TRBJ2-3, with 11 nucleotides matching TRBD2. CDR1 and CDR2 (germline): SGHAT, FQDESV (reference sequence). Trimming at V came to 1 base and at J to 3 bases, leaving 9 bases not matched to a gene. The CDR3 spans 18 residues. As DNA, the CDR3 is TGTGCCAGCAGCTTAGGTGGGACTAGCGGACTGGGGACAGATACGCAGTATTTT. This sequence encodes CASSLGGTSGLGTDTQYF.

This chain joins TRBV19 and TRBJ1-1; 7 bases match TRBD1. Losses at the gene ends were 4 bases for V and 1 base for J; bases not matched to a gene: 3. Germline V CDR1 and CDR2: LNHDA, SQIVND (reference sequence). The CDR3 contains 14 residues. DNA for the CDR3: TGTGCCAGTAGTAAGGACAGGAGGAACACTGAAGCTTTCTTT. This encodes CASSKDRRNTEAFF.